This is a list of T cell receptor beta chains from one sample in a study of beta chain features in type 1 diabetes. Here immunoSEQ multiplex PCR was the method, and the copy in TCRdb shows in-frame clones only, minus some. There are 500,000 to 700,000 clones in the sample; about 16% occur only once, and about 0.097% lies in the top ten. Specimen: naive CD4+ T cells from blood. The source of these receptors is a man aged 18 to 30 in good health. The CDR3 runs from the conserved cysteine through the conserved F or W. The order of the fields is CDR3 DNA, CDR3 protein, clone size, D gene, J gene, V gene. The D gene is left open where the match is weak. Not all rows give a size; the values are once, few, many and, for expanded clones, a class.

TGCGCCAGCAGCTTGAAGGCAGATACGCAGTATTTT | CASSLKADTQYF | few | NA | TRBJ2-3 | TRBV5-1
TGCGCCAGCAGCTTGAGTCTAGCGGGAGACAATGAGCAGTTCTTC | CASSLSLAGDNEQFF | few | TRBD2 | TRBJ2-1 | TRBV5-1
TGTGCCTGGGTTAAAGAGAACACTGAAGCTTTCTTT | CAWVKENTEAFF | NA | NA | TRBJ1-1 | TRBV30
TGTGCCAGCAGCTTCGTAGGGTATGCAACTAATGAAAAACTGTTTTTT | CASSFVGYATNEKLFF | NA | NA | TRBJ1-4 | TRBV7-2
TGTGCCAGCAGAGGAACAGGGGGGGGGCCCCAGCATTTT | CASRGTGGGPQHF | NA | TRBD1 | TRBJ1-5 | TRBV7-2
TGTGCCAGAAACCGGGACAGTGGCACAGATACGCAGTATTTT | CARNRDSGTDTQYF | few | TRBD1 | TRBJ2-3 | TRBV6-6
TGTGCCAGCAGCTACCTGGACAGTGGAGGACAGTACTTC | CASSYLDSGGQYF | few | NA | TRBJ2-4 | TRBV11-2
TGCGCCAGCAGCCAAGTTCCCGGTCCGAATGGCTACACCTTC | CASSQVPGPNGYTF | NA | NA | TRBJ1-2 | TRBV4-1
TGTGCCAGCAGTTTTAGGGGACAGGGGGGGAGTGAGCAGTTCTTC | CASSFRGQGGSEQFF | few | TRBD1 | TRBJ2-1 | TRBV28
TGTGCCAGTAGTACTAACCCGGGACTGAGCTCGAACTTCTATGGCTACACCTTC | CASSTNPGLSSNFYGYTF | NA | NA | TRBJ1-2 | TRBV19
TGTGCCAGCAGCTTAAAGACAGGAACAGATACGCAGTATTTT | CASSLKTGTDTQYF | few | NA | TRBJ2-3 | TRBV7-2
TGCAGCGCGGGACAGGAAAATTCACCCCTCCACTTT | CSAGQENSPLHF | few | TRBD1 | TRBJ1-6 | TRBV29-1
TGTGCCAGCAGCTACCGGGACAGGGGCCCTGGGGTGGGTGAAAAACTGTTTTTT | CASSYRDRGPGVGEKLFF | NA | TRBD1 | TRBJ1-4 | TRBV7-2
TGTGCCAGCAGACGGGGTCCGGAGGAGAAACTGTTTTTT | CASRRGPEEKLFF | NA | NA | TRBJ1-4 | TRBV27
TGTGCCAGCAGCAGTGGACTAGCCCAAATTATGAGCCACGAGCAGTACTTC | CASSSGLAQIMSHEQYF | few | TRBD2 | TRBJ2-7 | TRBV7-2
TGCGCCAGCAGCCCGCAGCTAGCCAAAAACATTCAGTACTTC | CASSPQLAKNIQYF | NA | NA | TRBJ2-4 | TRBV4-3
TGTGCCAGCAGTTTACAGCGGAATGAGCAGTTCTTC | CASSLQRNEQFF | NA | NA | TRBJ2-1 | TRBV28
TGTGCCAGCGGCGACGGACAGGGGGGTAAGGCTTTCTTT | CASGDGQGGKAFF | NA | TRBD1 | TRBJ1-1 | TRBV28
TGTGCCAGCAGTCTCGTGACAGGGTATGGCTACACCTTC | CASSLVTGYGYTF | few | TRBD1 | TRBJ1-2 | TRBV27
TGTGCCAGCAGCGCCCCGGTGACTAGCGGGTCTCGCACAGATACGCAGTATTTT | CASSAPVTSGSRTDTQYF | NA | TRBD2 | TRBJ2-3 | TRBV9
TGTGCCAGCAGTTACTCGACGGTACAAACCTCCGAAGCTTTCTTT | CASSYSTVQTSEAFF | few | NA | TRBJ1-1 | TRBV6-5
TGTGCCAGCAGCCCGGGAGGGCCCTACACAGATACGCAGTATTTT | CASSPGGPYTDTQYF | few | TRBD2 | TRBJ2-3 | TRBV7-6
TGTGCCAGCAGTGAGTGGACCTACGAGCAGTACTTC | CASSEWTYEQYF | few | NA | TRBJ2-7 | TRBV2
TGTGCCTGGACGGGACAGCCGAGCTCTGGGGCCAACGTCCTGACTTTC | CAWTGQPSSGANVLTF | NA | TRBD1 | TRBJ2-6 | TRBV30
TGTGCCAGCAGTGAAGGGACTAGCCCACACAATGAGCAGTTCTTC | CASSEGTSPHNEQFF | many | TRBD2 | TRBJ2-1 | TRBV2
TGTGCCAGCAGCTTAGGACAGGACTACGAGCAGTACTTC | CASSLGQDYEQYF | few | TRBD1 | TRBJ2-7 | TRBV5-4
TGTGCCAGCAGCGGGAGACTCTTAGCCTACGAGCAGTACTTC | CASSGRLLAYEQYF | few | NA | TRBJ2-7 | TRBV5-6
TGTGCCAGCTCACCAACAGCCTCCTACGAGCAGTACTTC | CASSPTASYEQYF | NA | NA | TRBJ2-7 | TRBV18
TGCGCCAGCAGCCTAGACAGGGACTATGGCCGCGAGCAGTACTTC | CASSLDRDYGREQYF | NA | NA | TRBJ2-7 | TRBV4-1